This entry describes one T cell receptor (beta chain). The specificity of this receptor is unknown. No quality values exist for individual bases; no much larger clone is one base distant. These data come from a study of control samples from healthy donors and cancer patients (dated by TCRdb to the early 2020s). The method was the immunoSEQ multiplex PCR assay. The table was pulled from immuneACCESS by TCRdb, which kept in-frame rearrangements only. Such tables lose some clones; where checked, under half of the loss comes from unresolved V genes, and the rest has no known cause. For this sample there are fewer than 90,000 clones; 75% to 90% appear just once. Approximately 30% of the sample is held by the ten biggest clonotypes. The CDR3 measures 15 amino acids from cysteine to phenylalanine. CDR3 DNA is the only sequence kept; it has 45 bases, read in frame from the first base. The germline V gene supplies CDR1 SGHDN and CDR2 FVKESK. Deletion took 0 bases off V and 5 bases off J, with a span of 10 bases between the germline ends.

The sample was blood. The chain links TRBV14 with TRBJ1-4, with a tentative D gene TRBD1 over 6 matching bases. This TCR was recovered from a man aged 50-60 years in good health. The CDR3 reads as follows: CASSQDPQGNEKLFF. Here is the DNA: TGTGCCAGCAGCCAAGATCCCCAGGGGAATGAAAAACTGTTTTTT.